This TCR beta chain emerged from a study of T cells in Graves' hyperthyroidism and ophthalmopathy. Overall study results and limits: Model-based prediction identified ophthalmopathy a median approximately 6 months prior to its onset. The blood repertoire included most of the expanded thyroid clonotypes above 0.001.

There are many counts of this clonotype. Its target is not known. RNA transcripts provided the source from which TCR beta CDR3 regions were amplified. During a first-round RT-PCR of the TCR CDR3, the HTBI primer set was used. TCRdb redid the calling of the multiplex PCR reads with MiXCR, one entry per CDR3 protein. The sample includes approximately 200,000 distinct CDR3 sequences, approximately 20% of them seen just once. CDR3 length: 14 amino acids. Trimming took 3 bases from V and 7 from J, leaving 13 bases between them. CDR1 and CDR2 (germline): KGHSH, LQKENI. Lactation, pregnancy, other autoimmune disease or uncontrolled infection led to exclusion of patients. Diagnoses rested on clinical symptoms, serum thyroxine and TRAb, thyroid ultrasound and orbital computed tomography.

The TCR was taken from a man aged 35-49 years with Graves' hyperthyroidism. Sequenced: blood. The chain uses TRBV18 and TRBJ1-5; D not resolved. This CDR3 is CASSPDPLGQPQHF. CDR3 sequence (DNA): TGTGCCAGCTCACCCGACCCGCTGGGACAGCCCCAGCATTTT.